This T cell receptor (beta chain) was captured by sequencing in a study of blood T cell repertoires in COVID-19. About the research overall: The United States, Italy and Spain supplied acute and convalescent COVID-19 samples.

V lost 4 bases and J lost 3, with 7 bases in between. Germline loops: CDR1 MRHNA, CDR2 SNTAGT. This CDR3 has 13 residues. Recruited during active infection, patients (from Seattle) were subsequently followed longitudinally. TCRdb's table, derived via immunoSEQ multiplex PCR, lists solely in-frame clones and lacks some. The sample lists under 300,000 clones, about 88% occurring once. Sequencing used peripheral blood. The TCR was taken from a woman in her 70s with COVID-19, enrolled during active disease. The chain recombines TRBV6-4 with TRBJ1-5; D is unresolved. The CDR3 is CASSGADNQPQHF. The CDR3 bases are TGTGCCAGCAGTGGGGCAGACAATCAGCCCCAGCATTTT.